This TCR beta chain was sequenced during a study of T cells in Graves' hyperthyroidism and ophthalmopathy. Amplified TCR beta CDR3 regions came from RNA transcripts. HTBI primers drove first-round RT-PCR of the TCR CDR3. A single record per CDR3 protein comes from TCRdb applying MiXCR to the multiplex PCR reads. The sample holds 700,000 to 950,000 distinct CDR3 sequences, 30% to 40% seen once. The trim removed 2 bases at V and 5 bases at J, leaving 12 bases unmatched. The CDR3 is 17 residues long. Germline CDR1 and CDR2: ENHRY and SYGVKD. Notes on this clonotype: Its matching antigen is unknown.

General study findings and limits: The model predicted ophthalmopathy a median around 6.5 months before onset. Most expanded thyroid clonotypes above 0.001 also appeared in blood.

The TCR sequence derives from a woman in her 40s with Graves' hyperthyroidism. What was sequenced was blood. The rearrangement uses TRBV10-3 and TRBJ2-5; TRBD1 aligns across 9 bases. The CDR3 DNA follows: TGTGCCATCAGTGAGAAAGTGGACAGGGGTCGTCAGGAGACCCAGTACTTC. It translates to CAISEKVDRGRQETQYF.